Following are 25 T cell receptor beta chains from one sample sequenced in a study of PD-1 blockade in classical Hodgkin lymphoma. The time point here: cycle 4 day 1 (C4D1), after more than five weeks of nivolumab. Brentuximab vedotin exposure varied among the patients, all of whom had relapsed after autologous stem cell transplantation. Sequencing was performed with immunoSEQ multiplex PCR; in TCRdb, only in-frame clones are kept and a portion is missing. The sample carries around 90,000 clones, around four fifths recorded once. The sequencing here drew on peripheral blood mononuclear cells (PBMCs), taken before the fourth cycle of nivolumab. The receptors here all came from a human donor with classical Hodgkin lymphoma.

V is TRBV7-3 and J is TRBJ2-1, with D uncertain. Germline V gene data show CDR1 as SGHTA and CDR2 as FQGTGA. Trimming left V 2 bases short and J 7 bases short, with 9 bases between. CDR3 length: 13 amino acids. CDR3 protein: CASSLQYQNEQFF. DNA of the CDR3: TGTGCCAGCAGCTTACAGTATCAAAATGAGCAGTTCTTC. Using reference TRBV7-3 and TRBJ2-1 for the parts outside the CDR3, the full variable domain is GAGVSQTPSNKVTEKGKYVELRCDPISGHTALYWYRQSLGQGPEFLIYFQGTGAADDSGLPNDRFFAVRPEGSVSTLKIQRTERGDSAVYLCASSLQYQNEQFFGPGTRLTVL.

CDR3 sequence reads: CASSAVGGVPAQPQHF. The CDR3 DNA reads TGTGCCAGTAGTGCGGTCGGGGGCGTCCCCGCTCAGCCCCAGCATTTT. This chain connects TRBV19 to TRBJ1-5, with D possibly matching TRBD1 (6 bases). The CDR3 is 16 amino acids. V lost 5 bases and J lost 6, with 20 bases in between. Germline V gene lookup returns CDR1 LNHDA and CDR2 SQIVND (reference sequence).

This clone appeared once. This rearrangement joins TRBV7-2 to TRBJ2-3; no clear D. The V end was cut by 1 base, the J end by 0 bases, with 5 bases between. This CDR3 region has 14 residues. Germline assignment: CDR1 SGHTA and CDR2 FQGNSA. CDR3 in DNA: TGTGCCAGCAGCTTAGTGGTGAGCACAGATACGCAGTATTTT. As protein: CASSLVVSTDTQYF.

The DNA of the CDR3 is TGTGCCAGCAGTTACTCACCGGGGAACTATGGCTACACCTTC. This sequence encodes CASSYSPGNYGYTF. V gene TRBV6-6 combines with J gene TRBJ1-2; D uncertain. The germline CDR1 and CDR2 sequences are MNHNY and SVGAGI (reference sequence). Trimming left V 0 bases short and J 2 bases short, with 7 bases between. The CDR3 is 14 residues long.

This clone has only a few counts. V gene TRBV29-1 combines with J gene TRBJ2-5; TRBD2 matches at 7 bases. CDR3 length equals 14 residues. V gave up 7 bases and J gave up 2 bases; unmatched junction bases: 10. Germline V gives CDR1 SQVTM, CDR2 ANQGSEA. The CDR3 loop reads CSATSGTEQETQYF. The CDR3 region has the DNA TGCAGCGCCACAAGCGGGACGGAGCAAGAGACCCAGTACTTC.

The CDR3 here is CASSIGGFSNQPQHF. The CDR3 region has the DNA TGTGCCAGTAGTATCGGAGGGTTTAGCAATCAGCCCCAGCATTTT. This chain links TRBV19 with TRBJ1-5; D call uncertain. Germline CDR1 and CDR2: LNHDA and SQIVND (reference sequence). V was trimmed by 3 bases and J by 0 bases, leaving 9 bases between them. The CDR3 spans 15 residues.

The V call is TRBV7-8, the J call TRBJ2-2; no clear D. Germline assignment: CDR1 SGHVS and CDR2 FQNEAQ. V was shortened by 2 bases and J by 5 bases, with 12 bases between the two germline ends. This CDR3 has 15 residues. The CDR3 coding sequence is TGTGCCAGCAGCTTATCGGGCAGTCTGACCGGGGAGCTGTTTTTT. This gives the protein CASSLSGSLTGELFF. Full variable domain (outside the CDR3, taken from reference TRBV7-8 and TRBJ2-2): GAGVSQSPRYKVAKRGQDVALRCDPISGHVSLFWYQQALGQGPEFLTYFQNEAQLDKSGLPSDRFFAERPEGSVSTLKIQRTQQEDSAVYLCASSLSGSLTGELFFGEGSRLTVL.

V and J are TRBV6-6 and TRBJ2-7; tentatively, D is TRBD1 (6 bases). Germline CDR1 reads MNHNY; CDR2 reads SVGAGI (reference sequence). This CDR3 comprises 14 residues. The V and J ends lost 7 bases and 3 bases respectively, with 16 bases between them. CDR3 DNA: TGTGCCAGCACCTCGGACAGAGCCGACTACGAGCAGTACTTC. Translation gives CASTSDRADYEQYF.

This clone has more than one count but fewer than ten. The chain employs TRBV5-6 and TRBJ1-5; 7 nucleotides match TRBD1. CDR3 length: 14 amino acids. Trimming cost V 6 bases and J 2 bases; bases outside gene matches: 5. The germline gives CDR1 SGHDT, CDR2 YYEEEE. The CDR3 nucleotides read TGTGCCAGCACCACAGGGGTGCGCAATCAGCCCCAGCATTTT. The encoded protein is CASTTGVRNQPQHF.

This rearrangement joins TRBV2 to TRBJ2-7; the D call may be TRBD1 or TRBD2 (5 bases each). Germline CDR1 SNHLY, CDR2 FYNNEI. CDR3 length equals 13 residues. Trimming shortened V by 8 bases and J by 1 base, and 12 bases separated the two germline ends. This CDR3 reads CASAGTASYEQYF. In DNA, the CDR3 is TGTGCCAGCGCCGGGACGGCATCCTACGAGCAGTACTTC.

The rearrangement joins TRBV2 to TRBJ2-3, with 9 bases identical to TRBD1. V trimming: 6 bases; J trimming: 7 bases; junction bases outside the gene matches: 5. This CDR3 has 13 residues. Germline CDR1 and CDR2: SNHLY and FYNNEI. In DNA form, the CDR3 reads TGTGCCAGCAGGGGGACAGGGAGAAATACGCAGTATTTT. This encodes CASRGTGRNTQYF.

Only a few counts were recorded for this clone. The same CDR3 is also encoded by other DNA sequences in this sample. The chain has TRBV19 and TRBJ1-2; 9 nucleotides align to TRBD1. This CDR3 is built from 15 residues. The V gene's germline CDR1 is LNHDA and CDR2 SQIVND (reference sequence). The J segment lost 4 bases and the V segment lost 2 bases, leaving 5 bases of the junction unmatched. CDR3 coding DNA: TGTGCCAGTAGTATACCGGGACAGGGTTCCTATGGCTACACCTTC. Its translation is CASSIPGQGSYGYTF.

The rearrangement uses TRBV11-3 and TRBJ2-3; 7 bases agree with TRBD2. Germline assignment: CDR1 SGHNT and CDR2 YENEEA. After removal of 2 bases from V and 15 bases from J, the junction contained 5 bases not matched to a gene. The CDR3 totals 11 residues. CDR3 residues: CASSLSGELYF. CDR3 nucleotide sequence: TGTGCCAGCAGCTTAAGCGGGGAGCTTTATTTT.

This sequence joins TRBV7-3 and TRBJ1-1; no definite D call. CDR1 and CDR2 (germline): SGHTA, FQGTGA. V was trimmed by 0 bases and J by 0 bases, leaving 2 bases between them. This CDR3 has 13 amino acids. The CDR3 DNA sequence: TGTGCCAGCAGCTTAACCATGAACACTGAAGCTTTCTTT. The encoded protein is CASSLTMNTEAFF.

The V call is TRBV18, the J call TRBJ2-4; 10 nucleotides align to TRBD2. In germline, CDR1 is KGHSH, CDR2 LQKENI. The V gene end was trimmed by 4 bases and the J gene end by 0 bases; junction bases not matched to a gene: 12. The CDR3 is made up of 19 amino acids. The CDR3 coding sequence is TGTGCCAGCTCACGGAGGGGCCTAGCGGGGGAGGTAGCCAAAAACATTCAGTACTTC. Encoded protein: CASSRRGLAGEVAKNIQYF.

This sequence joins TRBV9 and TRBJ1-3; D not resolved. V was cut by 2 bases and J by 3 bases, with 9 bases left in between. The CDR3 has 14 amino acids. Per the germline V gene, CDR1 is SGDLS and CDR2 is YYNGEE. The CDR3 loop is CASSVGGGGNTIYF. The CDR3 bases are TGTGCCAGCAGCGTGGGAGGAGGTGGAAACACCATATATTTT.

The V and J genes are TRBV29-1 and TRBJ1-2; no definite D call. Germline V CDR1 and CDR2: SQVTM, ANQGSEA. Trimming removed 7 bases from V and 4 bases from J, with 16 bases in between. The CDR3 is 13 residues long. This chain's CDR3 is CSAGLFYTYGYTF. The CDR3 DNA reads TGCAGCGCCGGACTGTTTTATACCTATGGCTACACCTTC.

This chain's CDR3 is CASRLRESGELFF. CDR3 in DNA: TGTGCCAGCAGGTTGCGGGAGTCCGGGGAGCTGTTTTTT. The V and J genes are TRBV4-2 and TRBJ2-2; 7 bases match TRBD2. V shed 6 bases and J 6 bases; nucleotides not matched to a gene: 4. The CDR3 is 13 amino acids. CDR1 LGHNA and CDR2 YNFKEQ come from the germline V gene.

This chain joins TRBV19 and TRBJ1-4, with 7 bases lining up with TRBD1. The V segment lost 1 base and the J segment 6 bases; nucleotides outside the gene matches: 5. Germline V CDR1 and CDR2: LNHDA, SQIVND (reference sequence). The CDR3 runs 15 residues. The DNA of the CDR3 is TGTGCCAGTAGTATAGTAGGCGGGACAGATGAAAAACTGTTTTTT. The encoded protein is CASSIVGGTDEKLFF.

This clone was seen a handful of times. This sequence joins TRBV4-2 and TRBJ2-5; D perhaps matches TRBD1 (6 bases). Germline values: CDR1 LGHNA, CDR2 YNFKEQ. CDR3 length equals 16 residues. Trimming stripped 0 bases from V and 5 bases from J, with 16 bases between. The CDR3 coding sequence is TGTGCCAGCAGCCAAGATGACCAGACAGGTGGGGAGACCCAGTACTTC. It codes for CASSQDDQTGGETQYF.

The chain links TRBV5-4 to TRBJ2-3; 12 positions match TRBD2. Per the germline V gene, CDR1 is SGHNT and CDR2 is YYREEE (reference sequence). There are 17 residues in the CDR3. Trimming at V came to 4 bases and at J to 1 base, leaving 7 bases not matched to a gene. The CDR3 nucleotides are TGTGCCAGCAGCCCTAGCGGGAGGGCCGTTGGCACAGATACGCAGTATTTT. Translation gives CASSPSGRAVGTDTQYF.

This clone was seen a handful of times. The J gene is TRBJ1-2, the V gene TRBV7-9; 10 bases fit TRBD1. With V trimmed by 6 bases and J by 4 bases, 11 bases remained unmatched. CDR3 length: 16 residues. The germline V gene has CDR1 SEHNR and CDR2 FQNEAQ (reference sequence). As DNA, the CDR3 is TGTGCCAGCAGTTCCGGGACAGGGGCGGTTGTCTATGGCTACACCTTC. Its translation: CASSSGTGAVVYGYTF.

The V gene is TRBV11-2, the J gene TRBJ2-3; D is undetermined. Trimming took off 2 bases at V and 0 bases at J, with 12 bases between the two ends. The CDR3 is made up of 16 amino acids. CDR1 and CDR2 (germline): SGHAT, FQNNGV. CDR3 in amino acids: CASSLLRTLSTDTQYF. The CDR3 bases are TGTGCCAGCAGCTTACTCCGGACCTTAAGCACAGATACGCAGTATTTT.

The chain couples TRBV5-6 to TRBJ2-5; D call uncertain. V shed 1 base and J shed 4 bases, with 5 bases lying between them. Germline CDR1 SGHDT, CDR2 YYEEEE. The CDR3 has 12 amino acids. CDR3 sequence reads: CASSLWSETQYF. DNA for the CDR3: TGTGCCAGCAGCTTGTGGTCAGAGACCCAGTACTTC.

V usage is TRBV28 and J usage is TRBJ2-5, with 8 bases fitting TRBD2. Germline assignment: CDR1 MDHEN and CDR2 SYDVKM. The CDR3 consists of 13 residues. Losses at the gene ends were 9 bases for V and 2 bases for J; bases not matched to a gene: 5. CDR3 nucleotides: TGTGCCAGTATGGGACTAGTTCAAGAGACCCAGTACTTC. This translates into CASMGLVQETQYF.